Below, one T cell receptor beta chain is given with its context. CDR1 and CDR2 (germline): GTSNPN, SVGIG (reference sequence). The V end lost 0 bases, the J end lost 2 bases, and 11 bases lay between the germline ends. The CDR3 runs 14 residues. Repertoires were generated with immunoSEQ multiplex PCR, while TCRdb's copy carries only in-frame clones and drops some. The table includes under 75,000 clones, less than 75% detected once. The data originate from a study of blood T cell repertoires in COVID-19. The wider study: Whether acute or convalescent, the COVID-19 samples came from the United States, Italy and Spain.

The specimen was peripheral blood. This chain connects TRBV30 to TRBJ2-7; no definite D call. The TCR originated in a woman in her fifties or sixties with active or convalescent COVID-19. CDR3 DNA sequence: TGTGCCTGGAGTGTTCTATCCATGGCCTACGAGCAGTACTTC. It specifies CAWSVLSMAYEQYF.